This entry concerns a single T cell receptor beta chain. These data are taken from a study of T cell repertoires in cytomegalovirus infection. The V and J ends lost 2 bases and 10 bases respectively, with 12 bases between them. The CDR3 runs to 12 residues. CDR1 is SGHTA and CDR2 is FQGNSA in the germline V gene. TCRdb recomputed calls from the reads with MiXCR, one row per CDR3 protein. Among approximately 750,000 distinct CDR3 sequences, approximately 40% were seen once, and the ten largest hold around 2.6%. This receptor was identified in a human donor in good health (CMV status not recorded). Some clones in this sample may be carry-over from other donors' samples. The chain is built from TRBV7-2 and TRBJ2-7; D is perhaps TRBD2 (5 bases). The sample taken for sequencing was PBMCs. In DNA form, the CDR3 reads TGTGCCAGCAGCTTATCTACGAGGGATCAGTACTTC. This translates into CASSLSTRDQYF.